The 11 T cell receptor beta chains listed next were all sequenced from one sample in a study of human T cells and chemical hapten exposure. Total RNA extraction was carried out from unfractionated whole blood. TCRdb itself ran the 5' RACE reads through MiXCR, one entry per CDR3 protein. The repertoire holds 110,000 or so distinct CDR3 sequences, 19% seen once, with 2.8% in the top ten. These TCRs come from a human donor in good health.

This clonotype turned up a few times. The chain couples TRBV29-1 to TRBJ2-1; D may be TRBD1 (5 bases). The CDR3 has 12 residues. Germline values: CDR1 SQVTM, CDR2 ANQGSEA. Trimming left V 6 bases short and J 4 bases short, with 10 bases between. The CDR3 reads CSVGRGYNEQFF. CDR3 sequence (DNA): TGCAGCGTCGGAAGGGGATACAATGAGCAGTTCTTC.

CDR3 residues: CASSHHLVAGGNAYNEQFF. The CDR3 bases are TGCGCCAGCAGCCACCACCTCGTCGCTGGGGGCAATGCCTACAATGAGCAGTTCTTC. This chain uses TRBV4-1 with TRBJ2-1, with TRBD1 as a possible D gene (6 bases). The CDR3 has 19 residues. The V gene's germline CDR1 is MGHRA and CDR2 YSYEKL. V gave up 3 bases and J gave up 2 bases, with 23 bases separating them.

This clonotype showed up just a few times. This rearrangement joins TRBV5-1 to TRBJ2-3, with D hard to call. From germline, CDR1 is SGHRS and CDR2 YFSETQ. There are 15 residues in the CDR3. V dropped 2 bases and J dropped 1 base, with 11 bases sitting between them. CDR3 residues: CASSFSGTGTDTQYF. CDR3 DNA: TGCGCCAGCAGCTTTAGTGGAACCGGCACAGATACGCAGTATTTT.

This clonotype has at least ten counts. The chain recombines TRBV12-3 or TRBV12-4 with TRBJ2-2, with no clear D. The length of the CDR3 is 13 residues. Trimming shortened V by 3 bases and J by 5 bases, and 7 bases separated the two germline ends. The CDR3 region is CASSFRLTGELFF. CDR3 nucleotide sequence: TGTGCCAGCAGTTTCCGACTTACCGGGGAGCTGTTTTTT.

The rearrangement joins TRBV6-6 to TRBJ2-1; 12 bases fit TRBD2. Germline lookup yields CDR1 MNHNY and CDR2 SVGAGI (reference sequence). V lost 6 bases to trimming and J lost 7 bases; unmatched junction nucleotides: 4. This CDR3 contains 14 residues. CDR3 loop: CASSGLAGMNEQFF. CDR3 DNA sequence: TGTGCCAGCAGCGGACTAGCGGGAATGAATGAGCAGTTCTTC.

The chain recombines TRBV11-2 with TRBJ1-1; 7 positions match TRBD1. This CDR3 region has 13 residues. Germline trimming cut 5 bases from V and 4 bases from J; bases unmatched to any gene: 4. CDR1 and CDR2 (germline): SGHAT, FQNNGV. CDR3 in DNA: TGTGCCAGCAGCGGACAGGTGACCACTGAAGCTTTCTTT. Translated: CASSGQVTTEAFF.

This chain links TRBV6-2 or TRBV6-3 with TRBJ2-7; 9 bases line up with TRBD2. Trimming took 11 bases from V and 5 from J; bases not matched to a gene: 13. CDR1 MNHEY and CDR2 SVGEGT come from the germline V gene. The CDR3 contains 14 residues. The CDR3 loop is CAPKIPGLAHEQYF. CDR3 nucleotide sequence: TGTGCCCCCAAGATCCCGGGACTAGCCCACGAGCAGTACTTC.

This clonotype has just a few counts. CDR3 amino acids: CSARDFRGLAGDKQYF. Written as DNA, the CDR3 is TGCAGTGCTAGAGATTTCCGGGGACTAGCGGGAGATAAGCAGTACTTC. This chain links TRBV20-1 with TRBJ2-7; 14 nucleotides match TRBD2. The CDR3 is made up of 16 amino acids. J gave up 8 bases and V 0 bases, and 9 bases lay outside the gene matches. Germline loops: CDR1 DFQATT, CDR2 SNEGSKA (reference sequence).

The chain joins TRBV12-3 or TRBV12-4 to TRBJ2-5; 8 bases are a match to TRBD2. J gave up 5 bases and V 3 bases, and 14 bases lay outside the gene matches. The CDR3 runs to 17 residues. In DNA form, the CDR3 reads TGTGCCAGCAGTTTTAGGCTAGCGGCCGGCGGGAGGGAGACCCAGTACTTC. This encodes CASSFRLAAGGRETQYF.

This clonotype was seen a single time. The chain couples TRBV5-4 to TRBJ2-5; 10 nucleotides align to TRBD1. This CDR3 spans 16 amino acids. The junction had 14 bases not matched to a gene; V was cut back by 4 bases and J by 8 bases. Germline CDR1 reads SGHNT; CDR2 reads YYREEE (reference sequence). CDR3 amino acids: CASSGKTGQGKGTQYF. The DNA for the CDR3 is TGTGCCAGCAGCGGAAAAACGGGACAGGGGAAGGGTACCCAGTACTTC.

This clonotype was observed many times. V gene TRBV3-1 combines with J gene TRBJ2-6, with 10 nucleotides matching TRBD1. CDR3 length: 18 amino acids. Germline CDR1 reads LGHDT; CDR2 reads YNNKEL (reference sequence). V lost 3 bases to trimming and J lost 0 bases; unmatched junction nucleotides: 5. This chain's CDR3 is CASSHRQGANSGANVLTF. The CDR3 DNA reads as TGTGCCAGCAGCCATCGACAGGGGGCAAACTCTGGGGCCAACGTCCTGACTTTC.